These T cell receptor beta chains were read from a single sample in a study of identical twins. TCRdb fed the 5' RACE reads into MiXCR, producing one record per CDR3 protein. The sample records around 960,000 distinct CDR3 sequences, approximately 13% being singletons. The sample also formed part of further work on yellow fever vaccine responses in identical twins.

Sequencing was performed on PBMCs. The receptors shown here come from a woman in her late teens or twenties in good health. Both conserved end residues are part of each CDR3. The order of the fields is clone size, V gene, J gene, D gene, CDR3 DNA, CDR3 protein. D genes are given only for firm matches. Clone size is given for some rows only: seen once, a few or many times, or a class if the clone is expanded.

many	TRBV4-2	TRBJ2-1	.	TGTGCCAGCAGCCAAGAGGGCCAGATAAACAATGAGCAGTTCTTC	CASSQEGQINNEQFF
.	TRBV12-3/TRBV12-4	TRBJ1-1	.	TGTGCCAGCATCTTGGGGTCGAACGAAGCTTTCTTT	CASILGSNEAFF
few	TRBV11-2	TRBJ2-5	TRBD2	TGTGCCAGCAGCTTGACTAGCGGGGGGGCCGCACAGACCCAGTACTTC	CASSLTSGGAAQTQYF
few	TRBV11-1	TRBJ1-1	.	TGTGCCAGCAGCCTAGATTGGGCCCGCGGAGTGAACACTGAAGCTTTCTTT	CASSLDWARGVNTEAFF
.	TRBV29-1	TRBJ2-5	.	TGCAGCGTTGAAGGCCCCGGGGGGCAGGGGACCCAGTACTTC	CSVEGPGGQGTQYF
.	TRBV12-3/TRBV12-4	TRBJ2-3	.	TGTGCCAGCCACCTTCAAGGGGGGCGTACGCAGTATTTT	CASHLQGGRTQYF
few	TRBV12-3/TRBV12-4	TRBJ2-5	.	TGTGCCAGCAGTTTATTGGAGGGACGGATGGAGACCCAGTACTTC	CASSLLEGRMETQYF
few	TRBV11-3	TRBJ2-3	.	TGTGCCAGCAGCCCGCGACTAGGGGGCTCAGATACGCAGTATTTT	CASSPRLGGSDTQYF
.	TRBV7-9	TRBJ2-5	.	TGTGCCAGCAGCTCGGGGCAGGGGGGACAAGAGACCCAGTACTTC	CASSSGQGGQETQYF
.	TRBV3-1	TRBJ2-1	TRBD2	TGTGCCAGCAGCCAAGCGGGAGGGCCTACCGAGCAGTTCTTC	CASSQAGGPTEQFF
.	TRBV3-1	TRBJ2-5	.	TGTGCCAGCAGCCCCACTCAGGGCCCCTCTATTCCCCAGTACTTC	CASSPTQGPSIPQYF
few	TRBV7-9	TRBJ2-1	.	TGTGCCAGCAGCCCTGGAGAGCCGGACAATGAGCAGTTCTTC	CASSPGEPDNEQFF
many	TRBV7-9	TRBJ2-1	TRBD2	TGTGCCAGCAGCCCCCAGGGTCTTAGCGGGAGGTATGAGCAGTTCTTC	CASSPQGLSGRYEQFF
.	TRBV7-8	TRBJ2-5	.	TGTGCCAGCAGCCCATACCAAGGACTCCAAGAGACCCAGTACTTC	CASSPYQGLQETQYF
.	TRBV15	TRBJ2-7	.	TGTGCCACCGTTAGGGAACAGTTCCCCTACGAGCAGTACTTC	CATVREQFPYEQYF
.	TRBV20-1	TRBJ2-1	TRBD2	TGCAGTGCTAGATTTTCTAGCGGGATCTATGAGCAGTTCTTC	CSARFSSGIYEQFF
few	TRBV4-1	TRBJ2-7	TRBD1	TGCGCCAGCAGCCAAGGCAAAGGGACAGGTTGGTACGAGCAGTACTTC	CASSQGKGTGWYEQYF
few	TRBV11-2	TRBJ2-1	TRBD2	TGTGCCAGCAGCCCTAGAAGCGGGGCCATATACAATGAGCAGTTCTTC	CASSPRSGAIYNEQFF
few	TRBV29-1	TRBJ2-5	.	TGCAGTGTAGGCCGCGGTGGGGAGACCCAGTACTTC	CSVGRGGETQYF
.	TRBV7-6	TRBJ2-1	.	TGTGCCAGCAGACTAACAGGGCGGGGATACAATGAGCAGTTCTTC	CASRLTGRGYNEQFF